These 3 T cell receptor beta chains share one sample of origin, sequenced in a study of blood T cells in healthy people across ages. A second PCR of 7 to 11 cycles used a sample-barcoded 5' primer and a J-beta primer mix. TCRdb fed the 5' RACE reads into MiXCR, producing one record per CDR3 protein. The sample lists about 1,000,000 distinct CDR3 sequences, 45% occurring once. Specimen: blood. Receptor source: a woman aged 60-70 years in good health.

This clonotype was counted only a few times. This CDR3 reads CASQKWVDGETQYF. In DNA form, the CDR3 reads TGTGCCAGCCAAAAGTGGGTAGATGGGGAGACCCAGTACTTC. This chain uses TRBV2 with TRBJ2-5, with no clear D. The CDR3 spans 14 residues. The germline V gene has CDR1 SNHLY and CDR2 FYNNEI. V dropped 8 bases and J dropped 5 bases, with 18 bases sitting between them.

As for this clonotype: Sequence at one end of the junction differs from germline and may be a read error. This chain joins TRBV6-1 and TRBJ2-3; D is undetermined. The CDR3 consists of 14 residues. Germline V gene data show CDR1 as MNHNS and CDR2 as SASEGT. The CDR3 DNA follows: TGTGCCAGCAGTGCGTTTTTCGATGCCGATACGCGGTATTTT. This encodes CASSAFFDADTRYF.

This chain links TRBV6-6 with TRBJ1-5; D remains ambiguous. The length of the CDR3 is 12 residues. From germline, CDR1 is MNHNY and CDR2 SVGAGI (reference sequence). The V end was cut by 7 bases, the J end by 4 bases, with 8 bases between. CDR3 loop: CASTLSNQPQHF. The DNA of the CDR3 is TGTGCCAGCACCCTATCGAATCAGCCCCAGCATTTT.